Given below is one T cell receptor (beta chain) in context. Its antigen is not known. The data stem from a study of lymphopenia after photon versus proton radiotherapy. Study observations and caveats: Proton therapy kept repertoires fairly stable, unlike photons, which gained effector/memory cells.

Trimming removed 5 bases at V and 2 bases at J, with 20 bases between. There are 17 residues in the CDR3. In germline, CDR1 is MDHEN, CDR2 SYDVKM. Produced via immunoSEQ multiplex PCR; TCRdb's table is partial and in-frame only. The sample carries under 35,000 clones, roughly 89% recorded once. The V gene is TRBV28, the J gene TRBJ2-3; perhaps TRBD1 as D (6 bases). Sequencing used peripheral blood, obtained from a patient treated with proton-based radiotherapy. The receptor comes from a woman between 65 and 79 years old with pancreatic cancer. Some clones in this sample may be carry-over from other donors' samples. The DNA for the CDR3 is TGTGCCAGCAGTGGATCTCTTACAGGGCCCAACACAGATACGCAGTATTTT. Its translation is CASSGSLTGPNTDTQYF.